The 2 T cell receptor beta chains below were found in one sample sequenced in a study of cytomegalovirus exposure and HLA in healthy donors. The study ran its PCR with 60 Vbeta and 13 Jbeta primers. The assay was immunoSEQ multiplex PCR, and TCRdb's table has in-frame clones only and misses some. The data show about 110,000 clones, around 63% seen once. The sample taken for sequencing was PBMCs. The receptor source for this set is a man aged 25-40 years in good health and CMV-seronegative.

A note on this clone: In the same sample, other DNA sequences code for this CDR3. The gene calls are TRBV28 and TRBJ2-4; D is uncertain. This CDR3 has 14 amino acids. Germline V gives CDR1 MDHEN, CDR2 SYDVKM. The germline V and J ends were trimmed by 3 bases and 0 bases, with 6 bases remaining between them. The CDR3 bases are TGTGCCAGCAGTTTGCGCCAAGCCAAAAACATTCAGTACTTC. Translation: CASSLRQAKNIQYF.

In DNA, the CDR3 is TGTGCCAGTAGTATAGTCGGAGGTGGTGATGAAAAACTGTTTTTT. This codes for CASSIVGGGDEKLFF. V and J are TRBV19 and TRBJ1-4; D not resolved. Trimming cost V 1 base and J 6 bases, with 12 bases left between them. This CDR3 has 15 amino acids. In germline, CDR1 is LNHDA, CDR2 SQIVND (reference sequence).